These T cell receptor beta chains were read from a single sample in a study of low-dose radiotherapy and immunotherapy resistance in tumors. TCRdb reprocessed the reads with MiXCR, giving one entry per CDR3 protein. The data contain 64,000 or so distinct CDR3 sequences, less than 40% of them singletons. Sequencing used PBMCs, obtained before treatment. The receptor set was obtained from a female donor with ovarian cancer. The conserved cysteine and the conserved F or W are not part of the CDR3 here. D genes are given only for firm matches.

d_gene: TRBD1
len: 12
v_gene: TRBV2
j_gene: TRBJ1-5
CDR3aa: ASSETGMQEPQH

d_gene: TRBD2
len: 14
v_gene: TRBV5-1
j_gene: TRBJ2-1
CDR3aa: ASSLGSGSTYNEQF

d_gene: -
len: 11
v_gene: TRBV30
j_gene: TRBJ1-1
CDR3aa: AWSVNTYTEAF

d_gene: -
len: 12
v_gene: TRBV7-2
j_gene: TRBJ2-5
CDR3aa: ASREGTRRETQY

d_gene: TRBD1
len: 13
v_gene: TRBV18
j_gene: TRBJ2-7
CDR3aa: ASSSNRGTGYEQY

d_gene: -
len: 10
v_gene: TRBV27
j_gene: TRBJ2-1
CDR3aa: ASSLKDREQF

d_gene: TRBD2
len: 12
v_gene: TRBV28
j_gene: TRBJ2-3
CDR3aa: ASSEPAGGGRQY

d_gene: -
len: 12
v_gene: TRBV6-2/TRBV6-3
j_gene: TRBJ1-1
CDR3aa: ASSERGRGTEAF

d_gene: TRBD1
len: 15
v_gene: TRBV28
j_gene: TRBJ1-1
CDR3aa: ASRPTPGTGINTEAF

d_gene: TRBD1
len: 15
v_gene: TRBV11-3
j_gene: TRBJ1-5
CDR3aa: ASSLDQGQGFNQPQH

d_gene: -
len: 12
v_gene: TRBV4-1
j_gene: TRBJ2-2
CDR3aa: ASSQGQSTGELF

d_gene: -
len: 13
v_gene: TRBV7-9
j_gene: TRBJ2-2
CDR3aa: ASSLNREWAGELF

d_gene: TRBD1
len: 14
v_gene: TRBV6-2/TRBV6-3
j_gene: TRBJ2-3
CDR3aa: ATNRGMRPGTDTQY

d_gene: TRBD2
len: 13
v_gene: TRBV6-1
j_gene: TRBJ2-1
CDR3aa: ASSPWTSGDNEQF

d_gene: TRBD2
len: 12
v_gene: TRBV20-1
j_gene: TRBJ2-7
CDR3aa: SVGGGVSSYEQY

d_gene: -
len: 9
v_gene: TRBV30
j_gene: TRBJ2-3
CDR3aa: AWSPRQAQY

d_gene: TRBD2
len: 10
v_gene: TRBV20-1
j_gene: TRBJ2-1
CDR3aa: SARPPGTRQF

d_gene: -
len: 13
v_gene: TRBV4-3
j_gene: TRBJ2-1
CDR3aa: ASSLLGPGAVEQF

d_gene: TRBD2
len: 13
v_gene: TRBV6-6
j_gene: TRBJ2-5
CDR3aa: ASRGLAGRQETQY

d_gene: TRBD1
len: 15
v_gene: TRBV28
j_gene: TRBJ1-1
CDR3aa: ASSKRQGPHVFTEAF

d_gene: -
len: 13
v_gene: TRBV27
j_gene: TRBJ1-6
CDR3aa: ASGSRDRPNSPLH

d_gene: -
len: 11
v_gene: TRBV5-1
j_gene: TRBJ2-7
CDR3aa: ASSYRDYYEQY

d_gene: TRBD1
len: 13
v_gene: TRBV2
j_gene: TRBJ2-2
CDR3aa: ASSEVRTGTGELF

d_gene: -
len: 14
v_gene: TRBV19
j_gene: TRBJ1-3
CDR3aa: ASSTSGANSGNTIY

d_gene: TRBD2
len: 16
v_gene: TRBV6-2/TRBV6-3
j_gene: TRBJ2-1
CDR3aa: ASTYADMGLAVYNEQF

d_gene: -
len: 14
v_gene: TRBV2
j_gene: TRBJ2-7
CDR3aa: ASTRSGTGFSYEQY

d_gene: -
len: 10
v_gene: TRBV4-3
j_gene: TRBJ2-7
CDR3aa: ASSQAGQEQY

d_gene: -
len: 12
v_gene: TRBV2
j_gene: TRBJ2-7
CDR3aa: ASSDARVAYEQY

d_gene: TRBD1
len: 12
v_gene: TRBV5-1
j_gene: TRBJ2-7
CDR3aa: ASSLTGTAYEQY

d_gene: TRBD2
len: 14
v_gene: TRBV4-2
j_gene: TRBJ2-1
CDR3aa: ASSQVSGLDNNEQF

d_gene: -
len: 9
v_gene: TRBV9
j_gene: TRBJ2-1
CDR3aa: ASSLSDEQF

d_gene: -
len: 13
v_gene: TRBV7-2
j_gene: TRBJ2-1
CDR3aa: ASSPVTVAVYEQF

d_gene: TRBD2
len: 14
v_gene: TRBV9
j_gene: TRBJ2-1
CDR3aa: ASSVGAGERAGEQF

d_gene: TRBD2
len: 12
v_gene: TRBV6-5
j_gene: TRBJ2-1
CDR3aa: ASSSSGAGNEQF

d_gene: -
len: 13
v_gene: TRBV13
j_gene: TRBJ2-7
CDR3aa: ASSLRLAQAYEQY

d_gene: TRBD2
len: 12
v_gene: TRBV12-3/TRBV12-4
j_gene: TRBJ2-7
CDR3aa: ASRPGLALSEQY

d_gene: -
len: 11
v_gene: TRBV28
j_gene: TRBJ1-2
CDR3aa: ASSLHGDYGYT

d_gene: -
len: 10
v_gene: TRBV6-2/TRBV6-3
j_gene: TRBJ2-2
CDR3aa: ASSLAPGELF

d_gene: -
len: 10
v_gene: TRBV7-9
j_gene: TRBJ2-4
CDR3aa: ASSLGGHIQY

d_gene: -
len: 12
v_gene: TRBV5-8
j_gene: TRBJ1-5
CDR3aa: ASTHGRAGQPQH

d_gene: -
len: 13
v_gene: TRBV11-2
j_gene: TRBJ2-3
CDR3aa: ASSPTRVFADTQY

d_gene: -
len: 12
v_gene: TRBV3-1
j_gene: TRBJ1-3
CDR3aa: ASSRGQRGNTIY

d_gene: -
len: 13
v_gene: TRBV9
j_gene: TRBJ1-1
CDR3aa: ASSVLPGADTEAF

d_gene: -
len: 12
v_gene: TRBV20-1
j_gene: TRBJ2-7
CDR3aa: SAPREGVSFEQY

d_gene: TRBD1
len: 16
v_gene: TRBV6-2/TRBV6-3
j_gene: TRBJ1-6
CDR3aa: ASSYLTGTGERNSPLH